The clone carrying this T cell receptor beta chain was recorded at least ten times. Its antigen is undetermined. Time point reported: sample taken at primary tumor resection. Unsorted tumor, nontumor lung tissue or cryopreserved PBMC supplied the whole RNA. This entry comes from a study of spatial heterogeneity in lung cancer. Study-level background: A consistent excess of beta-chain over alpha-chain sequences was detected. TCR and UMI combinations that were unique each appeared, on average, more than ten times in raw reads.

The CDR3 has 15 residues. CDR1 and CDR2 (germline): SQVTM, ANQGSEA. Trimming cost V 6 bases and J 1 base, with 15 bases left between them. TCRdb fed the 5' RACE reads into MiXCR, producing one record per CDR3 protein. The table records 60,000 to 75,000 distinct CDR3 sequences, approximately 6% of them present only once. Whole-study results and caveats: Ubiquitous expanded tumor TCRs appeared in blood more at resection than follow-up.

The receptor's source is a female donor with early-stage non-small cell lung cancer. The sample was PBMCs, taken at surgery. The V call is TRBV29-1, the J call TRBJ1-4; weak D call: TRBD1 (6 bases). For the CDR3, the DNA is TGCAGCGTGGGGGGCAGGTTCGAAACTAATGAAAAACTGTTTTTT. It translates to CSVGGRFETNEKLFF.